These T cell receptor beta chains were read from a single sample in a study of CD8 T cells in ankylosing spondylitis. TCRdb reprocessed the 5' RACE reads via MiXCR and lists one record per CDR3 protein. The repertoire includes hundreds of thousands of distinct CDR3 sequences, roughly 27% of them detected once, and about 0.92% sits in the top ten. Sequencing used blood, either unsorted or a sorted T cell fraction (not recorded which). These receptors all come from a male donor with ankylosing spondylitis. CDR3s include the opening cysteine and the closing phenylalanine or tryptophan. The D gene is left open where the match is weak. Clone size is shown for a subset of rows, as once, few, many or a class of expanded clone.

V gene	J gene	clone size	D gene	CDR3 protein	CDR3 DNA
TRBV20-1	TRBJ2-3	few	.	CSAMLGARTDTQYF	TGCAGTGCTATGTTGGGGGCTCGCACAGATACGCAGTATTTT
TRBV20-1	TRBJ1-5	.	.	CSATLGRDPNQPQHF	TGCAGTGCCACCCTAGGAAGGGACCCCAATCAGCCCCAGCATTTT
TRBV5-5	TRBJ2-6	.	TRBD1	CASSLRGQVFGANVLTF	TGTGCCAGCAGCTTGAGGGGACAGGTCTTTGGGGCCAACGTCCTGACTTTC
TRBV28	TRBJ2-5	.	TRBD2	CASRRRTGLAGGGQETQYF	TGTGCCAGCAGACGACGGACGGGACTAGCGGGAGGAGGGCAAGAGACCCAGTACTTC
TRBV5-1	TRBJ2-5	.	TRBD2	CASSYLPGGDPETQYF	TGCGCCAGCAGCTACTTGCCGGGGGGAGATCCGGAGACCCAGTACTTC
TRBV5-1	TRBJ2-3	few	.	CASSSITGTDTQYF	TGCGCCAGCAGCTCGATTACAGGCACAGATACGCAGTATTTT
TRBV20-1	TRBJ1-1	.	.	CSALRGVFDWGTEAFF	TGCAGTGCTTTGAGGGGGGTATTCGATTGGGGCACTGAAGCTTTCTTT
TRBV3-1	TRBJ2-1	.	.	CASSQDTPWGNEQFF	TGTGCCAGCAGCCAAGATACCCCCTGGGGCAATGAGCAGTTCTTC
TRBV5-1	TRBJ1-2	few	.	CASRQTIEIRNYGYTF	TGCGCCAGCAGACAAACTATAGAAATCAGAAACTATGGCTACACCTTC
TRBV4-2	TRBJ2-2	.	TRBD2	CASSQAAGTSGRAPNPGELFF	TGTGCCAGCAGCCAGGCCGCGGGGACTAGCGGGAGGGCTCCCAACCCCGGGGAGCTGTTTTTT
TRBV7-9	TRBJ1-6	.	.	CASSEGRGSYNSPLHF	TGTGCCAGCAGCGAGGGGAGGGGCTCCTATAATTCACCCCTCCACTTT
TRBV6-1	TRBJ1-3	.	TRBD1	CAGRTGHSGNTIYF	TGTGCCGGGAGGACAGGACACTCTGGAAACACCATATATTTT
TRBV14	TRBJ1-6	.	TRBD1	CASSQEPGQRSPLHF	TGTGCCAGCAGCCAGGAACCGGGACAGCGATCACCCCTCCACTTT
TRBV3-1	TRBJ1-2	.	.	CASSLTRSGYTF	TGTGCCAGCAGCCTAACCCGCAGTGGCTACACCTTC
TRBV5-6	TRBJ2-1	.	.	CASSLEALAYYNEQFF	TGTGCCAGCAGCTTGGAGGCCCTAGCCTACTACAATGAGCAGTTCTTC
TRBV2	TRBJ1-1	.	.	CASSEALNTEAFF	TGTGCCAGCAGTGAAGCGCTGAACACTGAAGCTTTCTTT
TRBV10-3	TRBJ2-1	few	.	CATQRRTEFVDEQFF	TGTGCCACCCAAAGGAGGACCGAGTTTGTGGATGAGCAGTTCTTC
TRBV12-3/TRBV12-4	TRBJ2-3	many	.	CASSLFPDTQYF	TGTGCCAGCAGTTTATTTCCGGATACGCAGTATTTT
TRBV27	TRBJ1-5	few	.	CASSFSTGGRVYQPQHF	TGTGCCAGCAGTTTTTCGACAGGAGGGAGGGTCTATCAGCCCCAGCATTTT
TRBV27	TRBJ1-1	.	.	CASSSGLEAFF	TGTGCCAGCAGTTCCGGACTTGAAGCTTTCTTT
TRBV18	TRBJ2-1	few	TRBD2	CASSVSGSNEQFF	TGTGCCAGCTCGGTTAGCGGGAGTAATGAGCAGTTCTTC
TRBV7-9	TRBJ2-7	few	.	CASSSGTKYEQYF	TGTGCCAGCAGCTCCGGGACCAAATACGAGCAGTACTTC
TRBV5-1	TRBJ1-5	.	.	CASSLGGGKGDNQPQHF	TGCGCCAGCAGCTTGGGCGGCGGAAAGGGGGATAATCAGCCCCAGCATTTT
TRBV11-2	TRBJ1-2	.	TRBD1	CASSVGTGPHYGYTF	TGTGCCAGCAGCGTCGGGACAGGGCCCCATTATGGCTACACCTTC
TRBV12-3/TRBV12-4	TRBJ1-3	.	TRBD1	CASSDNRGSGNTIYF	TGTGCCAGCAGTGATAACAGGGGGAGCGGAAACACCATATATTTT
TRBV7-6	TRBJ2-5	few	TRBD2	CASSSSGRASAQYF	TGTGCCAGCAGCTCTAGCGGGAGGGCCTCGGCCCAGTACTTC
TRBV5-4	TRBJ2-3	.	TRBD2	CASSLTSARTDTQYF	TGTGCCAGCAGCCTAACTAGCGCCCGCACAGATACGCAGTATTTT
TRBV20-1	TRBJ2-5	few	.	CSAIPLGEETQYF	TGCAGTGCTATTCCCTTAGGGGAGGAAACCCAGTACTTC
TRBV12-3/TRBV12-4	TRBJ1-1	few	.	CASTRHKGGNTEAFF	TGTGCCAGCACTCGCCACAAGGGGGGGAACACTGAAGCTTTCTTT
TRBV9	TRBJ2-3	few	.	CASSSRTASTDTQYF	TGTGCCAGCAGCTCCCGGACAGCGAGCACAGATACGCAGTATTTT
TRBV20-1	TRBJ2-1	few	.	CSATKYGADEQFF	TGCAGTGCAACTAAATACGGGGCGGATGAGCAGTTCTTC
TRBV12-3/TRBV12-4	TRBJ2-3	many	.	CASSFHERTQYF	TGTGCCAGCAGTTTTCACGAACGTACGCAGTATTTT
TRBV20-1	TRBJ2-3	few	.	CSARGLADTQYF	TGCAGTGCTAGAGGGTTGGCAGATACGCAGTATTTT
TRBV7-9	TRBJ2-5	few	TRBD1	CASSVGQGALETQYF	TGTGCCAGCAGCGTGGGACAGGGGGCCTTAGAGACCCAGTACTTC
TRBV5-1	TRBJ1-2	few	.	CASSSHPEGTYGYTF	TGCGCCAGCAGCTCCCATCCGGAGGGGACCTATGGCTACACCTTC
TRBV6-2/TRBV6-3	TRBJ2-4	once	.	CASSYRLASSKNIQYF	TGTGCCAGCAGTTACCGGCTAGCGAGTTCCAAAAACATTCAGTACTTC
TRBV7-2	TRBJ1-2	.	TRBD1	CASSSRTGVLGYTF	TGTGCCAGCAGCTCCCGGACAGGGGTCCTTGGCTACACCTTC
TRBV12-3/TRBV12-4	TRBJ1-2	many	.	CASSFNYGYTF	TGTGCCAGCAGTTTTAACTATGGCTACACCTTC
TRBV20-1	TRBJ2-1	.	TRBD2	CSASSGRSYNEQFF	TGCAGTGCTAGTAGCGGGAGGTCCTACAATGAGCAGTTCTTC
TRBV20-1	TRBJ2-4	.	.	CSAQEGRRWTKNIQYF	TGCAGTGCTCAGGAGGGGCGGAGATGGACCAAAAACATTCAGTACTTC
TRBV6-5	TRBJ2-3	.	.	CASSYVTSTDTQYF	TGTGCCAGCAGTTACGTGACTAGCACAGATACGCAGTATTTT
TRBV5-1	TRBJ2-2	.	TRBD2	CASSLRTSGRGNTGELFF	TGCGCCAGCAGCCTCAGGACTAGCGGGAGAGGGAACACCGGGGAGCTGTTTTTT
TRBV7-2	TRBJ2-1	.	.	CASSLGGNSPYNEQFF	TGTGCCAGCAGCTTAGGAGGGAATAGTCCCTACAATGAGCAGTTCTTC
TRBV28	TRBJ2-1	few	TRBD1	CASRRQGDNEQFF	TGTGCCAGCAGGAGACAGGGCGACAATGAGCAGTTCTTC
TRBV12-3/TRBV12-4	TRBJ2-5	medium-sized	TRBD1	CASSSGQKETQYF	TGTGCCAGCAGTTCGGGACAGAAAGAGACCCAGTACTTC
TRBV2	TRBJ1-5	once	.	CASSGGGSSNQPQHF	TGTGCCAGCAGTGGGGGGGGATCGAGCAATCAGCCCCAGCATTTT
TRBV30	TRBJ1-2	.	.	CAWSTGQQYGYTF	TGTGCCTGGAGTACGGGTCAACAATATGGCTACACCTTC
TRBV2	TRBJ2-5	.	.	CASSYSSQYF	TGTGCCAGCAGCTATAGCAGCCAGTACTTC
TRBV29-1	TRBJ1-1	.	.	CSVEKGGTEAFF	TGCAGCGTTGAGAAGGGGGGAACTGAAGCTTTCTTT
TRBV10-3	TRBJ2-1	.	TRBD2	CAISEATSGSGYEQFF	TGTGCCATCAGTGAGGCGACTAGCGGGAGCGGGTACGAGCAGTTCTTC
TRBV7-9	TRBJ1-2	.	.	CASSLKGRDGYTF	TGTGCCAGCAGCTTAAAAGGCAGGGATGGCTACACCTTC
TRBV6-1	TRBJ2-7	.	TRBD1	CASRADRNTYEQYF	TGTGCCAGCAGAGCGGACAGGAACACCTACGAGCAGTACTTC
TRBV2	TRBJ2-1	few	TRBD2	CASIRTSGSMGEQFF	TGTGCCAGCATCAGGACTAGCGGGAGCATGGGAGAGCAGTTCTTC